This is a list of T cell receptor beta chains from one sample in a study of cytomegalovirus exposure and HLA in healthy donors. The assay was immunoSEQ multiplex PCR, and TCRdb's table has in-frame clones only and misses some. The sample table includes nearly 35,000 clones. Specimen: PBMCs. Every receptor here comes from a middle-aged woman in good health and CMV-seropositive. Both conserved end residues are part of each CDR3.

v_gene	j_gene	CDR3aa
TRBV15	TRBJ1-5	CATSRDAYSNQPQHF
TRBV25-1	TRBJ2-5	CASSEREQPLETQYF
TRBV14	TRBJ2-7	CASSQAVSSYEQYF
TRBV9	TRBJ1-1	CASSYTGLNTEAFF
TRBV20-1	TRBJ2-3	CSAGGTQYF
TRBV29-1	TRBJ1-1	CTIEENTEAFF
TRBV28	TRBJ2-3	CASSTPPADTDTQYF
TRBV4-1	TRBJ1-1	CASSQTRDTEAFF
TRBV6-5	TRBJ1-2	CASSYLQGAQGGYTF
TRBV27	TRBJ1-1	CASSPIGAGNTEAFF
TRBV28	TRBJ1-5	CASKEQPNQPQHF
TRBV6-5	TRBJ1-6	CASTSPSSYNSPLHF
TRBV7-9	TRBJ2-1	CASSLAPTSSHNEQFF
TRBV5-4	TRBJ1-2	CASRGRDRAFGGYTF